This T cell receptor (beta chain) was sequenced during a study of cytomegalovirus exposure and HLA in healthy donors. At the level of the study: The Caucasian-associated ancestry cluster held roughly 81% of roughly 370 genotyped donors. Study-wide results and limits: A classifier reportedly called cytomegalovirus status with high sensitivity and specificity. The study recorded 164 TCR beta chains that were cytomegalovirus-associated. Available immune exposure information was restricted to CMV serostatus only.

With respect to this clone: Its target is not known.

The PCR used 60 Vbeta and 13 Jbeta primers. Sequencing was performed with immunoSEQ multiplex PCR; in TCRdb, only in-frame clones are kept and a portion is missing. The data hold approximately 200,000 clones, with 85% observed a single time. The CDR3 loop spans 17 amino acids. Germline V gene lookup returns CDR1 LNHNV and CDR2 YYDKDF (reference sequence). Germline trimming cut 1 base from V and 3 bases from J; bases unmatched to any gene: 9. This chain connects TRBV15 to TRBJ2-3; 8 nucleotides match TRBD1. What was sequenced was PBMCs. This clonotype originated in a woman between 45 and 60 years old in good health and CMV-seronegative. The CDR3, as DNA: TGTGCCACCAGCAGAGGAGACAGGGGATTTAGGACAGATACGCAGTATTTT. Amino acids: CATSRGDRGFRTDTQYF.